This entry lists 23 T cell receptor beta chains sequenced from one sample in a study of cytomegalovirus exposure and HLA in healthy donors. Use of 60 Vbeta and 13 Jbeta primers characterized the PCR. The repertoire was sequenced with immunoSEQ multiplex PCR; TCRdb's copy has only in-frame clones and lacks some. The table includes hundreds of thousands of clones, roughly 83% detected once. The sample comprised PBMCs. These receptor sequences come from a boy aged 2-9 years in good health and CMV-seronegative.

Note on this clone: Compared with germline, one end of the junction differs, possibly owing to a read error. V gene TRBV7-9 combines with J gene TRBJ1-5; 7 positions match TRBD1. Germline values: CDR1 SEHNR, CDR2 FQNEAQ (reference sequence). The CDR3 runs to 16 residues. The CDR3 coding sequence is TGTTCCAGCAGCCTCGACAGGGTCGGCAGCAATCAGCCCCAGCATTTT. Its protein is CSSSLDRVGSNQPQHF.

Notes on this clone: Other DNA sequences in this specimen translate into the identical CDR3. The V gene is TRBV9, the J gene TRBJ2-2; tentatively, D is TRBD2 (6 bases). Trimming cost V 4 bases and J 8 bases, with 21 bases left between them. The germline V gene has CDR1 SGDLS and CDR2 YYNGEE. The CDR3 is made up of 16 amino acids. The CDR3 sequence: CASSPRDSAPVGELFF. The CDR3 DNA follows: TGTGCCAGCAGCCCGCGGGACTCTGCACCGGTTGGGGAGCTGTTTTTT.

The CDR3 DNA follows: TGTGCCAGCAGCGCGACGGGACTAGCGGGAGCCCGGAACGAGCAGTACTTC. Translation: CASSATGLAGARNEQYF. The V and J genes are TRBV7-9 and TRBJ2-7, with TRBD2 matching 14 bases. Germline values: CDR1 SEHNR, CDR2 FQNEAQ (reference sequence). J gave up 5 bases and V 5 bases, and 11 bases lay outside the gene matches. The CDR3 has 17 amino acids.

The chain carries TRBV5-4 and TRBJ2-5, with 8 bases matching TRBD2. CDR1 is SGHNT, CDR2 YYREEE, per germline (reference sequence). The V and J ends lost 0 bases and 0 bases, in that order; junction bases with no gene match: 7. CDR3 length equals 17 residues. The CDR3, as DNA: TGTGCCAGCAGCTTGGCTCGGGGGGGAGGGTACCAAGAGACCCAGTACTTC. Protein sequence: CASSLARGGGYQETQYF.

As regards this clone: An end of the junction does not agree with germline; a read error may underlie this. V gene TRBV28 combines with J gene TRBJ2-7, with a possible D match to TRBD1 (5 bases). In germline, CDR1 is MDHEN, CDR2 SYDVKM. This CDR3 is 10 amino acids long. The DNA of the CDR3 is TGTGCCAGCGGGGCTTACGGGCAGTACTTC. Translating gives CASGAYGQYF. Using reference TRBV28 and TRBJ2-7 for the parts outside the CDR3, the full variable domain is DVKVTQSSRYLVKRTGEKVFLECVQDMDHENMFWYRQDPGLGLRLIYFSYDVKMKEKGDIPEGYSVSREKKERFSLILESASTNQTSMYLCASGAYGQYFGPGTRLTVT.

The chain has TRBV29-1 and TRBJ1-2, with 8 bases matching TRBD1. V was pared by 5 bases and J by 6 bases, with 2 bases of the junction left unmatched. Germline V gene lookup returns CDR1 SQVTM and CDR2 ANQGSEA. This CDR3 comprises 11 residues. The CDR3 sequence is CSVWTGHGYTF. The CDR3 DNA is TGCAGCGTTTGGACAGGGCATGGCTACACCTTC.

The V gene is TRBV10-3, the J gene TRBJ2-5, with D tentatively TRBD2 (7 bases). The DNA end lines up better with TRBJ2-7; the J call may be wrong. The CDR3 covers 16 residues. Germline assignment: CDR1 ENHRY and CDR2 SYGVKD. CDR3 residues: CAISERGGRISYEQYF. CDR3 nucleotides: TGTGCCATCAGTGAGAGGGGGGGCAGGATAAGCTACGAGCAGTACTTC.

The genes are TRBV27 and TRBJ2-3, with 9 bases that match TRBD1. With 2 bases clipped from V and 5 bases from J, the junction kept 8 bases outside the gene matches. CDR3 length: 16 residues. From germline, CDR1 is MNHEY and CDR2 SMNVEV (reference sequence). The chain's CDR3 is CASSLVGTGWRDTQYF. The DNA of the CDR3 is TGTGCCAGCAGTTTAGTCGGGACAGGGTGGAGAGATACGCAGTATTTT.

The chain combines TRBV2 with TRBJ2-7, with TRBD2 matching over 7 bases. Germline V lookup: CDR1 SNHLY, CDR2 FYNNEI. Unmatched junction bases numbered 7, after V lost 8 bases and J lost 6 bases. The CDR3 covers 12 residues. The CDR3: CASRWGGGEQYF. The CDR3 DNA follows: TGTGCCAGCCGGTGGGGGGGAGGCGAGCAGTACTTC. Full variable domain (missing parts from reference TRBV2 and TRBJ2-7): EPEVTQTPSHQVTQMGQEVILRCVPISNHLYFYWYRQILGQKVEFLVSFYNNEISEKSEIFDDQFSVERPDGSNFTLKIRSTKLEDSAMYFCASRWGGGEQYFGPGTRLTVT.

The chain employs TRBV6-4 and TRBJ2-3, with TRBD2 matching over 7 bases. Germline loops: CDR1 MRHNA, CDR2 SNTAGT. CDR3 length: 15 residues. V trimming: 5 bases; J trimming: 0 bases; junction bases outside the gene matches: 5. The CDR3 bases are TGTGCCAGCAGTCGACTAGCTACTAGCACAGATACGCAGTATTTT. Protein product: CASSRLATSTDTQYF.

V usage is TRBV7-9 and J usage is TRBJ2-6, with D unresolved. This CDR3 is 15 amino acids long. Germline V gene sequence: CDR1 SEHNR, CDR2 FQNEAQ (reference sequence). The V end lost 5 bases, the J end lost 2 bases, and 10 bases lay between the germline ends. CDR3 sequence: CASSPPGAGANVLTF. The CDR3 DNA sequence: TGTGCCAGCAGCCCCCCCGGAGCTGGGGCCAACGTCCTGACTTTC.

V usage is TRBV27 and J usage is TRBJ2-2; D is ambiguous. Germline CDR1 MNHEY, CDR2 SMNVEV (reference sequence). V was clipped by 7 bases and J by 2 bases, with 17 bases between them. This CDR3 contains 16 residues. The CDR3 is CASTPKSGSNTGELFF. The CDR3 nucleotides are TGTGCCAGCACCCCCAAGTCCGGGTCAAACACCGGGGAGCTGTTTTTT.

The J gene is TRBJ1-1, the V gene TRBV6-4, with 7 bases fitting TRBD1. CDR1 MRHNA and CDR2 SNTAGT come from the germline V gene. V shed 5 bases and J 2 bases; nucleotides not matched to a gene: 8. The CDR3 is made up of 15 amino acids. The CDR3 DNA sequence: TGTGCCAGCAGTCCACAAGGGGGCTCTAACACTGAAGCTTTCTTT. The encoded protein is CASSPQGGSNTEAFF.

The chain couples TRBV4-1 to TRBJ2-2; 15 bases fit TRBD2. Trimming removed 5 bases from V and 4 bases from J; junction bases left unmatched: 8. Germline assignment: CDR1 MGHRA and CDR2 YSYEKL. The CDR3 is 18 amino acids. CDR3: CASSSRTSGRVGTGELFF. In nucleotides, the CDR3 is TGCGCCAGCAGCTCGAGGACTAGCGGGAGGGTGGGCACCGGGGAGCTGTTTTTT.

This clone showed up just once. The rearrangement joins TRBV2 to TRBJ1-2; D is unresolved. The CDR3 loop spans 14 amino acids. Trimming took 8 bases from V and 2 from J, leaving 15 bases between them. Germline V gives CDR1 SNHLY, CDR2 FYNNEI. The CDR3 region has the DNA TGTGCCAGCGCCTTTGTTGAGAGCAACTATGGCTACACCTTC. It yields the protein CASAFVESNYGYTF. The full variable domain, its missing parts supplied by reference TRBV2 and TRBJ1-2, is EPEVTQTPSHQVTQMGQEVILRCVPISNHLYFYWYRQILGQKVEFLVSFYNNEISEKSEIFDDQFSVERPDGSNFTLKIRSTKLEDSAMYFCASAFVESNYGYTFGSGTRLTVV.

The chain employs TRBV6-5 and TRBJ1-2, with 8 bases lining up with TRBD1. J gave up 8 bases and V 6 bases, and 14 bases lay outside the gene matches. The CDR3 is 15 amino acids. CDR1 is MNHEY, CDR2 SVGAGI, per germline. In DNA form, the CDR3 reads TGTGCCAGCAGGAGGGACAGGTGGAGGGGACGGGGCTACACCTTC. Protein sequence: CASRRDRWRGRGYTF.

J is TRBJ2-2 and V is TRBV5-4, with D perhaps TRBD1 (5 bases). V lost 5 bases and J lost 4, with 21 bases in between. The CDR3 consists of 17 residues. Germline loops: CDR1 SGHNT, CDR2 YYREEE (reference sequence). The CDR3 protein is CASSSLGPSWSTGELFF. Written as DNA, the CDR3 is TGTGCCAGCAGTTCGCTGGGGCCCTCTTGGAGCACCGGGGAGCTGTTTTTT.

The rearrangement joins TRBV10-1 to TRBJ1-1, with 7 nucleotides matching TRBD1. The junction had 6 bases not matched to a gene; V was cut back by 6 bases and J by 2 bases. The CDR3 length is 14 residues. The germline CDR1 and CDR2 sequences are WNHNN and SYGVQD (reference sequence). CDR3 loop: CASSPRGYNTEAFF. For the CDR3, the DNA is TGCGCCAGCAGCCCCAGGGGGTACAACACTGAAGCTTTCTTT.

This clone was detected a few times. The rearrangement joins TRBV5-1 to TRBJ1-4; perhaps TRBD1 as D (6 bases). Germline lookup yields CDR1 SGHRS and CDR2 YFSETQ. V lost 4 bases and J 7 bases, leaving 17 bases between the germline ends. This CDR3 has 15 residues. CDR3: CASSPGGGEFEKLFF. The CDR3 DNA sequence: TGCGCCAGCAGCCCGGGAGGGGGGGAGTTTGAAAAACTGTTTTTT.

This clone was observed a few times. The CDR3 here is CASSGVRGMRANVLTF. As DNA, the CDR3 is TGTGCCAGCAGTGGTGTTCGGGGGATGAGGGCCAACGTCCTGACTTTC. The J gene is TRBJ2-6, the V gene TRBV2; D possibly corresponds to TRBD2 (6 bases). With 4 bases removed from V and 5 bases from J, the gap between germline ends came to 15 bases. CDR3 length equals 16 residues. Germline CDR1 and CDR2: SNHLY and FYNNEI. Filled out from reference TRBV2 and TRBJ2-6, the complete variable domain reads EPEVTQTPSHQVTQMGQEVILRCVPISNHLYFYWYRQILGQKVEFLVSFYNNEISEKSEIFDDQFSVERPDGSNFTLKIRSTKLEDSAMYFCASSGVRGMRANVLTFGAGSRLTVL.

The chain links TRBV11-2 to TRBJ2-7, with 7 bases aligning to TRBD2. This CDR3 region has 16 residues. Germline CDR1 SGHAT, CDR2 FQNNGV. The trim removed 5 bases at V and 2 bases at J, leaving 12 bases unmatched. This chain's CDR3 is CASSSRSGVKPYEQYF. CDR3 sequence (DNA): TGTGCCAGCAGCAGCCGGAGCGGGGTAAAGCCCTACGAGCAGTACTTC.

This clone was seen a few times. The J gene is TRBJ2-1, the V gene TRBV19; D perhaps matches TRBD1 (6 bases). Germline assignment: CDR1 LNHDA and CDR2 SQIVND (reference sequence). The CDR3 loop spans 16 amino acids. Trimming left V 6 bases short and J 9 bases short, with 24 bases between. CDR3 amino acids: CASSFGEGEISGEQFF. CDR3 nucleotide sequence: TGTGCCAGTAGCTTTGGTGAGGGGGAGATTTCGGGTGAGCAGTTCTTC.

The V call is TRBV5-1, the J call TRBJ2-5; 9 bases line up with TRBD1. The germline CDR1 and CDR2 sequences are SGHRS and YFSETQ. The CDR3 is made up of 14 amino acids. Losses at the gene ends were 5 bases for V and 5 bases for J; bases not matched to a gene: 7. In nucleotides, the CDR3 is TGCGCCAGCAGTCCCGGGACAGGGAAGGAGACCCAGTACTTC. Amino acid sequence: CASSPGTGKETQYF.